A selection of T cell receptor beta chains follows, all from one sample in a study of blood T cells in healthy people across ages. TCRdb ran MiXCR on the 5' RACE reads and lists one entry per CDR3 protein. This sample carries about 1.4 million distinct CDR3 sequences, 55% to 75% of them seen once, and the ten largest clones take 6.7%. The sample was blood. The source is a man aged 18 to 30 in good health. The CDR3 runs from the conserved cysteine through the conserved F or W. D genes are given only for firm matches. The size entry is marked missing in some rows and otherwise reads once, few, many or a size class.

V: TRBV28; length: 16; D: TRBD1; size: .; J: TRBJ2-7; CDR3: CASSSPTGQGGYEQYF; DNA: TGTGCCAGCAGTTCACCAACGGGACAGGGCGGCTACGAGCAGTACTTC
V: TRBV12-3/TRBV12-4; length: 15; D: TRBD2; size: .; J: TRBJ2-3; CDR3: CASKIAGIQADTQYF; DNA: TGTGCCAGCAAAATAGCGGGGATTCAGGCAGATACGCAGTATTTT
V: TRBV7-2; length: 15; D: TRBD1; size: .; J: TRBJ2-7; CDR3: CASSFLGTGIDEQYF; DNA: TGTGCCAGCAGCTTCCTAGGGACAGGGATCGACGAGCAGTACTTC
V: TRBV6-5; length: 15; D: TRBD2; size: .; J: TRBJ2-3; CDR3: CASSTGTTRTDTQYF; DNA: TGTGCCAGCAGTACTGGGACTACTCGCACAGATACGCAGTATTTT
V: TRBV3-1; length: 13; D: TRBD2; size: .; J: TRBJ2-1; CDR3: CASSPDSGHEQFF; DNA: TGTGCCAGCAGCCCCGATAGCGGGCATGAGCAGTTCTTC
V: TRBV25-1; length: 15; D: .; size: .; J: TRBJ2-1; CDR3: CASSDQTFLEIEQFF; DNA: TGTGCCAGCAGTGATCAAACGTTTCTAGAAATTGAGCAGTTCTTC
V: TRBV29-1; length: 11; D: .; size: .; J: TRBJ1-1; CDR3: CSVQGYTEAFF; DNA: TGCAGCGTCCAGGGGTACACTGAAGCTTTCTTT
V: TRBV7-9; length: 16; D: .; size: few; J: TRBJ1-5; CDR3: CASSLGGGETDQPQHF; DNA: TGTGCCAGCAGCTTAGGTGGCGGCGAGACCGATCAGCCCCAGCATTTT
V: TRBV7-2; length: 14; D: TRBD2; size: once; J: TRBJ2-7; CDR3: CASSEGAGVYEQYF; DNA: TGTGCCAGCTCCGAGGGAGCGGGAGTGTACGAGCAGTACTTC
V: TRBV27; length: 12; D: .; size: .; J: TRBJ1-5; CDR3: CASSEVNQPQHF; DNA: TGTGCCAGTTCGGAGGTCAATCAGCCCCAGCATTTT
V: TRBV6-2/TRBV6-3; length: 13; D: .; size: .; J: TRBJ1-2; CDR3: CASSHGTVEGYTF; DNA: TGTGCCAGCAGTCACGGGACGGTCGAAGGCTACACCTTC
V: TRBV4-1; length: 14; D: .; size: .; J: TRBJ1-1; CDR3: CASSQVGEYTEAFF; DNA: TGCGCCAGCAGCCAAGTCGGGGAGTACACTGAAGCTTTCTTT
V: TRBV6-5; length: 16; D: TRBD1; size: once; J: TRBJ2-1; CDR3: CASSLDRARTYNEQFF; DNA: TGTGCCAGCAGCCTCGACAGGGCTCGGACCTACAATGAGCAGTTCTTC
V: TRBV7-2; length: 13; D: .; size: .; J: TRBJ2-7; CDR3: CASSLYYSVEQYF; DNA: TGTGCCAGCAGCTTATATTACTCTGTGGAGCAGTACTTC
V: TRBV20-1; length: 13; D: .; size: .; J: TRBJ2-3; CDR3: CSATGTNQDTQYF; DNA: TGCAGTGCCACCGGGACAAATCAGGATACGCAGTATTTT
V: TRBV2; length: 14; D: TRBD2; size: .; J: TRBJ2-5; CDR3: CASSVGTRRETQYF; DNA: TGTGCCAGCAGTGTGGGGACTAGAAGAGAGACCCAGTACTTC
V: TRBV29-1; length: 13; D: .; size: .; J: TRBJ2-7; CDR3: CSLVLGRYNEQYF; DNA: TGCAGCCTTGTATTGGGGCGCTACAATGAGCAGTACTTC
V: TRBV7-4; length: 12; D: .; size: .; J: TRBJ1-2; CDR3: CARRTRFGGYTF; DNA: TGTGCCAGGAGGACAAGGTTCGGTGGCTACACCTTC
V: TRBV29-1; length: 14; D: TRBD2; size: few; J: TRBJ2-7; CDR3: CSALPSGGSYEQYF; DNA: TGCAGCGCCCTGCCCAGCGGGGGATCCTACGAGCAGTACTTC
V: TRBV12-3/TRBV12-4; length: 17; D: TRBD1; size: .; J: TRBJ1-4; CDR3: CASRQDRGGGTNEKLFF; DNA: TGTGCCAGCAGACAGGACAGGGGTGGAGGAACTAATGAAAAACTGTTTTTT
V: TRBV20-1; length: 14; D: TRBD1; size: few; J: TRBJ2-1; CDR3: CSAREGQGYNEQFF; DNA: TGCAGTGCTAGAGAAGGACAGGGCTACAATGAGCAGTTCTTC
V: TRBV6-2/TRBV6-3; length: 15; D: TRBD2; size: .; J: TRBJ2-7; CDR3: CASISGTSASAEQYF; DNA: TGTGCCAGCATCTCTGGGACTAGCGCTTCCGCCGAGCAGTACTTC
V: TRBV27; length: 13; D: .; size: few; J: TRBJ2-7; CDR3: CASSQGRNYEQYF; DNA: TGTGCCAGCAGTCAGGGAAGGAACTACGAGCAGTACTTC
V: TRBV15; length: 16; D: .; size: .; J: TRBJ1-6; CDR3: CATSSDAGGDNSPLHF; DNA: TGTGCCACCAGCAGTGATGCGGGGGGTGACAATTCACCCCTCCACTTT
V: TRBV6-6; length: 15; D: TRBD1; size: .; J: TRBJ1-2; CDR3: CASSLLGTGEGGYTF; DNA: TGTGCCAGCAGTCTCCTAGGGACAGGGGAGGGTGGCTACACCTTC
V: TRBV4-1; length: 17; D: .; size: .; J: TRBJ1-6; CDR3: CASSQGHGSSYNSPLHF; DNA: TGCGCCAGCAGCCAAGGGCACGGGAGCTCCTATAATTCACCCCTCCACTTT
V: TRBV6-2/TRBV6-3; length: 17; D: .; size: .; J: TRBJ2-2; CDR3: CASTTFKDISVTGELFF; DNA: TGTGCCAGCACTACTTTTAAAGACATCTCTGTCACCGGGGAGCTGTTTTTT
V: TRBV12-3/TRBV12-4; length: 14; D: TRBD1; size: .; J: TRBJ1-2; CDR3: CASIRGRGLEGYTF; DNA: TGTGCCAGCATTAGGGGCAGGGGGTTAGAGGGCTACACCTTC
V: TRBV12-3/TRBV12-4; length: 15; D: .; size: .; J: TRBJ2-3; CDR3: CASSLFNRNTDTQYF; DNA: TGTGCCAGCAGTTTATTTAACAGAAACACAGATACGCAGTATTTT
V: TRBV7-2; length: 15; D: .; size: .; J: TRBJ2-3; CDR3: CASRPRGAPTDTQYF; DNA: TGTGCCAGCAGACCAAGAGGAGCGCCCACAGATACGCAGTATTTT
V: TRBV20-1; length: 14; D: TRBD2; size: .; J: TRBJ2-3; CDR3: CSASSGGSADTQYF; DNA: TGCAGTGCTAGCAGCGGGGGCTCGGCAGATACGCAGTATTTT
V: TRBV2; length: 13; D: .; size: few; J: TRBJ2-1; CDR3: CASRADRNNEQFF; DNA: TGTGCCAGCAGGGCGGACAGAAACAATGAGCAGTTCTTC
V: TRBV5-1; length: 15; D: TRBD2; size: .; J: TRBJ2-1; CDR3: CASSFSGRRDNEQFF; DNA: TGCGCCAGCAGCTTTAGCGGGAGGAGGGACAATGAGCAGTTCTTC
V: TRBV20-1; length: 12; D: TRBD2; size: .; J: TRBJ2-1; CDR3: CSAIPGGNEQFF; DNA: TGCAGTGCTATCCCGGGAGGCAATGAGCAGTTCTTC
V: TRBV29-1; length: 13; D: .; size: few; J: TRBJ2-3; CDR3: CSVGMSNTDTQYF; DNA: TGCAGCGTTGGCATGTCCAACACAGATACGCAGTATTTT
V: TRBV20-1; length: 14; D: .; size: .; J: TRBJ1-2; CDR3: CSASLGYSSHGYTF; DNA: TGCAGTGCTAGTTTGGGCTATTCCTCTCATGGCTACACCTTC
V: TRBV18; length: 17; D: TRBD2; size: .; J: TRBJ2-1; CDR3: CASSPTPTSGGNNEQFF; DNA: TGTGCCAGCTCACCAACACCGACTAGCGGGGGGAACAATGAGCAGTTCTTC
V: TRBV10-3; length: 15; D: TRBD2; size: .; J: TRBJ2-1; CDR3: CAITQTSGGRDEQFF; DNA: TGTGCCATCACCCAGACTAGCGGGGGGAGGGATGAGCAGTTCTTC
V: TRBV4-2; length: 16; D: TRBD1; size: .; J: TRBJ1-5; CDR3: CASSQPGTGLVQPQHF; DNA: TGTGCCAGCAGCCAACCCGGGACAGGGTTAGTTCAGCCCCAGCATTTT
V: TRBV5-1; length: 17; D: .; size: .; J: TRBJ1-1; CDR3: CASSLGRRGPVSVEAFF; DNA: TGCGCCAGCAGCTTGGGGCGGCGGGGACCAGTCTCCGTTGAAGCTTTCTTT
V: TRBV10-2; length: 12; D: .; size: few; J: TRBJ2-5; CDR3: CASRTTQETQYF; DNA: TGCGCCAGCAGGACAACACAGGAGACCCAGTACTTC
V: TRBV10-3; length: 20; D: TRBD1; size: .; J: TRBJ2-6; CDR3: CATYSGTGNRKNSGANVLTF; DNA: TGTGCCACCTACTCCGGGACAGGGAACCGAAAGAACTCTGGGGCCAACGTCCTGACTTTC
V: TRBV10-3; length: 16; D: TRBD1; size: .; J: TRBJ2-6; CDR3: CAIRQGLDAGANVLTF; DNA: TGTGCCATCCGACAGGGTCTCGATGCTGGGGCCAACGTCCTGACTTTC
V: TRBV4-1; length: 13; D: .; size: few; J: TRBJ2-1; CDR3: CASSPRTDNEQFF; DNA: TGCGCCAGCAGCCCAAGGACAGACAATGAGCAGTTCTTC
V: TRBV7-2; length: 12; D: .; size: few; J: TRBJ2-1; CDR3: CASSPSTAEQFF; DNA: TGTGCCAGCAGCCCTTCTACGGCTGAGCAGTTCTTC
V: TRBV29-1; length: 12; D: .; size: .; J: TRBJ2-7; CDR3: CSAPLEGGRGYF; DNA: TGCAGCGCTCCCCTCGAGGGCGGTCGCGGGTACTTC
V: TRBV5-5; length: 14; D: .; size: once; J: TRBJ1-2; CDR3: CASTAARSSYGYTF; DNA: TGTGCCAGCACCGCGGCCAGGAGCTCCTATGGCTACACCTTC
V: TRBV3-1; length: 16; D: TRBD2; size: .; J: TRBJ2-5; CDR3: CASSQDVAGGYETQYF; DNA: TGTGCCAGCAGCCAAGATGTAGCGGGGGGTTATGAGACCCAGTACTTC
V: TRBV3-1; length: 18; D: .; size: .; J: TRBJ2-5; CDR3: CASSQELGELLAGETQYF; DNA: TGTGCCAGCAGCCAAGAGTTGGGGGAACTTTTGGCGGGAGAGACCCAGTACTTC
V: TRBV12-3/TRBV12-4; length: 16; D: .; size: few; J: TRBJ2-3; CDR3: CASSLRQGRTTDTQYF; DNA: TGTGCCAGCAGTTTACGGCAGGGGCGAACCACAGATACGCAGTATTTT
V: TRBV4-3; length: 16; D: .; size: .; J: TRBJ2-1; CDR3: CASSSPVGSENNEQFF; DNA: TGCGCCAGCAGCTCCCCGGTGGGTAGCGAAAACAATGAGCAGTTCTTC
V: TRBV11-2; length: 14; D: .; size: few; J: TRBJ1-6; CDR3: CASSRGGSRSPLHF; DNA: TGTGCCAGCAGCCGGGGGGGGTCGAGGTCACCCCTCCACTTT
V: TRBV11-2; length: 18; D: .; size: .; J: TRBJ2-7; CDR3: CASSLEMPVSVPSYEQYF; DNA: TGTGCCAGCAGCTTAGAAATGCCGGTGTCGGTTCCTTCCTACGAGCAGTACTTC
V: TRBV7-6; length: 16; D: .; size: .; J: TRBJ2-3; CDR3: CASSLVIEGLTDTQYF; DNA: TGTGCCAGCAGCTTAGTCATTGAGGGGTTGACAGATACGCAGTATTTT
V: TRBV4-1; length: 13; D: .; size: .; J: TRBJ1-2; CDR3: CASSHPDSYGYTF; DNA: TGCGCCAGCAGTCACCCCGACTCCTATGGCTACACCTTC
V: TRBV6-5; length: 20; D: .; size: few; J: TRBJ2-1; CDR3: CASSYSIMILEQSPYNEQFF; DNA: TGTGCCAGCAGTTACTCGATAATGATCCTCGAACAAAGCCCTTACAATGAGCAGTTCTTC